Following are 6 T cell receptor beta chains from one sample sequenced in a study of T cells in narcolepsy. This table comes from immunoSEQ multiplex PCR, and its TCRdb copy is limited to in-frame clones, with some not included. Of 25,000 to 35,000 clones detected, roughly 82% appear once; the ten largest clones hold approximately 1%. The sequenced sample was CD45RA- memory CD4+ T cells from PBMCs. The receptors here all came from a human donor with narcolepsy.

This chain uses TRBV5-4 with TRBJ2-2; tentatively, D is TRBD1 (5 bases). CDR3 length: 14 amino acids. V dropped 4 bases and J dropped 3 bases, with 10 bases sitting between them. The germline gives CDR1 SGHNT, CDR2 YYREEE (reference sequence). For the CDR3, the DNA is TGTGCCAGCAGCCAGGGTAGGGACACCGGGGAGCTGTTTTTT. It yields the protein CASSQGRDTGELFF. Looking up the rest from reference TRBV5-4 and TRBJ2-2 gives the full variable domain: ETGVTQSPTHLIKTRGQQVTLRCSSQSGHNTVSWYQQALGQGPQFIFQYYREEENGRGNFPPRFSGLQFPNYSSELNVNALELDDSALYLCASSQGRDTGELFFGEGSRLTVL.

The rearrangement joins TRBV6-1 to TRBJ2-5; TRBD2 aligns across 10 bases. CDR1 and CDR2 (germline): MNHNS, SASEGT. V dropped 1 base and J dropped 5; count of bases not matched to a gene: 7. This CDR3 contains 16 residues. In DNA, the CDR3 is TGTGCCAGCAGTGAAGTGGAGCGGGGGGGCCGGGAGACCCAGTACTTC. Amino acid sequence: CASSEVERGGRETQYF.

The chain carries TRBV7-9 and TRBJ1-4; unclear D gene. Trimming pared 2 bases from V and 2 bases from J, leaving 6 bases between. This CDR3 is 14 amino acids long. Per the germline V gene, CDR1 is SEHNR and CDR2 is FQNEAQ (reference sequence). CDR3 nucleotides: TGTGCCAGCAGCTTATCGGTGACTAATGAAAAACTGTTTTTT. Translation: CASSLSVTNEKLFF. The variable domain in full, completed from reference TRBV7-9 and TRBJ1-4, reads DTGVSQNPRHKITKRGQNVTFRCDPISEHNRLYWYRQTLGQGPEFLTYFQNEAQLEKSRLLSDRFSAERPKGSFSTLEIQRTEQGDSAMYLCASSLSVTNEKLFFGSGTQLSVL.

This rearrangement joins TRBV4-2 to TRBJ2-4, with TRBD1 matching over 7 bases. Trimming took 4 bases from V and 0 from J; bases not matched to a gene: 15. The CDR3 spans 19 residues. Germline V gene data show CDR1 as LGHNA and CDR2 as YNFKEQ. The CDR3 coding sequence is TGTGCCAGCAGCCTTGACCGGGACAGCTCATCCATAGCCAAAAACATTCAGTACTTC. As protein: CASSLDRDSSSIAKNIQYF.

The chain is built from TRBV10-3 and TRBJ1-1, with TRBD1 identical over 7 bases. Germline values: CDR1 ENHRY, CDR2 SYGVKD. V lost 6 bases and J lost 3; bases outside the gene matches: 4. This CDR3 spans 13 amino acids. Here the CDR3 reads CAISRDRDTEAFF. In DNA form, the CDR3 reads TGTGCCATCAGCAGGGACAGAGACACTGAAGCTTTCTTT.

CDR3 residues: CASSVGTLQDNEQFF. CDR3 DNA: TGTGCCAGCAGTGTCGGGACTCTTCAAGACAATGAGCAGTTCTTC. This chain links TRBV28 with TRBJ2-1, with D maybe TRBD2 (6 bases). In germline, CDR1 is MDHEN, CDR2 SYDVKM. CDR3 length: 15 residues. The V gene lost 5 bases and the J gene lost 5 bases, with 16 bases spanning the gap. Full variable domain (missing parts from reference TRBV28 and TRBJ2-1): DVKVTQSSRYLVKRTGEKVFLECVQDMDHENMFWYRQDPGLGLRLIYFSYDVKMKEKGDIPEGYSVSREKKERFSLILESASTNQTSMYLCASSVGTLQDNEQFFGPGTRLTVL.